This paragraph covers one T cell receptor beta chain sequence. The data were taken from a study of T cell repertoires in cytomegalovirus infection. TCRdb re-called the reads through MiXCR, storing one row per CDR3 protein. Of around 530,000 distinct CDR3 sequences listed, roughly 29% are singletons. Germline CDR1 and CDR2: KGHDR and SFDVKD. The junction had 8 bases not matched to a gene; V was cut back by 6 bases and J by 4 bases. The CDR3 contains 15 residues. The sequenced sample consisted of PBMCs. The sequence was collected from a human donor in good health (CMV status not recorded). Some clones in this sample may be carry-over from other donors' samples. This sequence joins TRBV24-1 and TRBJ2-3; 8 nucleotides agree with TRBD2. This chain's CDR3 is CATSSAGVGADTQYF. Here the CDR3 DNA reads TGTGCCACCAGTTCAGCGGGAGTGGGTGCAGATACGCAGTATTTT.